The sample holds many counts of the clone carrying this T cell receptor beta chain. Being one base from a much bigger clone, this may be a read error. This entry belongs to a study of T cells in Graves' hyperthyroidism and ophthalmopathy. No progression to ophthalmopathy during 18 months of follow-up defined stable disease. Each patient was aged 18 to 65 and had newly diagnosed hyperthyroidism of under 2 months' duration. The diagnostic basis comprised clinical symptoms, serum thyroxine and TRAb, thyroid ultrasound and orbital computed tomography. The TCR beta CDR3 regions underwent amplification using RNA transcripts as the source. HTBI primers were the set used in a first-round RT-PCR of the TCR CDR3. From the multiplex PCR reads, TCRdb called clonotypes with MiXCR, one entry per CDR3 protein. Counted here are about 98,000 distinct CDR3 sequences, 35% to 45% occurring once; the ten biggest clones make up approximately 10%.

The CDR3 spans 14 residues. Germline CDR1 is ENHRY and CDR2 is SYGVKD. The sequencing sample was made of peripheral blood or thyroid tissue (not recorded which). This sequence joins TRBV10-3 and TRBJ2-7, with D possibly being TRBD2 (6 bases). The clonotype comes from a woman aged 25-40 years with Graves' hyperthyroidism. The CDR3 reads CAISSSGSQYERYF. The CDR3 nucleotides read TGTGCCATCAGTTCCAGCGGGTCGCAATACGAGCGGTACTTC.